Given below is one T cell receptor (beta chain) in context. The data stem from a study of early T cells in non-severe SARS-CoV-2 infection. Researchers attached unique molecular identifiers to individual cDNA molecules. TCRdb re-called the 5' RACE reads through MiXCR, storing one row per CDR3 protein. The table includes roughly 70,000 distinct CDR3 sequences, less than 20% detected once. Material: whole blood, obtained at baseline. The receptor was isolated from an adult who was a healthcare worker with PCR-confirmed SARS-CoV-2 infection or an uninfected control (not recorded which).

The CDR3 is CASSPRTSGRVPDTQYF. Written as DNA, the CDR3 is TGTGCCAGCAGCCCGAGGACTAGCGGGAGAGTTCCAGATACGCAGTATTTT. The V gene is TRBV7-2, the J gene TRBJ2-3; 13 bases line up with TRBD2. The trim removed 5 bases at V and 4 bases at J, leaving 9 bases unmatched. The germline CDR1 and CDR2 sequences are SGHTA and FQGNSA. This CDR3 has 17 amino acids. The variable domain in full, completed from reference TRBV7-2 and TRBJ2-3, reads GAGVSQSPSNKVTEKGKDVELRCDPISGHTALYWYRQSLGQGLEFLIYFQGNSAPDKSGLPSDRFSAERTGGSVSTLTIQRTQQEDSAVYLCASSPRTSGRVPDTQYFGPGTRLTVL.